A selection of T cell receptor beta chains follows, all from one sample in a study of T cells in Graves' hyperthyroidism and ophthalmopathy. TCRdb re-derived calls from the multiplex PCR reads in MiXCR, one entry per CDR3 protein. The data hold some 770,000 distinct CDR3 sequences, with about a sixth observed a single time. Sequenced input: blood. All receptors derive from a man younger than 35 with Graves' hyperthyroidism. CDR3s include the opening cysteine and the closing phenylalanine or tryptophan. D genes are given only for firm matches. Rows give clone size only sometimes, using once, few, many, or a class for an expanded clone.

D gene	V gene	J gene	CDR3 length	clone size	CDR3 protein	CDR3 DNA
-	TRBV2	TRBJ2-2	14	many	CASKSVMNTGELFF	TGTGCCAGCAAATCGGTCATGAACACCGGGGAGCTGTTTTTT
TRBD1	TRBV18	TRBJ2-1	16	many	CASSPFSKGASNEQFF	TGTGCCAGCTCACCATTCAGTAAGGGGGCTTCCAATGAGCAGTTCTTC
-	TRBV20-1	TRBJ2-1	11	many	CSVSRVNEQFF	TGCAGTGTAAGCAGGGTGAATGAGCAGTTCTTC
-	TRBV11-2	TRBJ2-1	13	many	CASSLGRFYEQFF	TGTGCCAGCAGCTTGGGTCGGTTCTATGAGCAGTTCTTC
-	TRBV7-2	TRBJ2-7	18	few	CASSYALPGTSLSYEQYF	TGTGCCAGCAGCTATGCCCTTCCTGGGACTTCCCTATCCTACGAGCAGTACTTC
-	TRBV12-3/TRBV12-4	TRBJ1-5	15	few	CASSSLRGLNQPQHF	TGTGCCAGCAGTTCCCTCAGGGGCCTCAATCAGCCCCAGCATTTT
-	TRBV20-1	TRBJ2-7	11	many	CSARVGYEQYF	TGCAGTGCTAGAGTAGGGTACGAGCAGTACTTC
TRBD1	TRBV18	TRBJ2-7	15	-	CASSLRQGLTYEQYF	TGTGCCAGCTCCCTTAGACAGGGGCTCACCTACGAGCAGTACTTC
-	TRBV20-1	TRBJ2-1	16	many	CSARPPLGAGGNEQFF	TGCAGTGCTAGACCGCCACTGGGAGCTGGAGGCAATGAGCAGTTCTTC
-	TRBV12-3/TRBV12-4	TRBJ2-6	17	few	CASSLDYLVAGANVLTF	TGTGCCAGCAGTTTAGACTATCTAGTAGCTGGGGCCAACGTCCTGACTTTC
-	TRBV6-5	TRBJ2-1	16	-	CASSYSGTTPYNEQFF	TGTGCCAGCAGTTATTCCGGGACCACCCCTTACAATGAGCAGTTCTTC
-	TRBV28	TRBJ2-7	13	few	CASSQIPSSEQYF	TGTGCCAGCAGCCAAATTCCTTCGAGCGAGCAGTACTTC
-	TRBV24-1	TRBJ2-2	14	-	CATSPRGVLGELFF	TGTGCCACCAGTCCCAGGGGGGTCCTCGGGGAGCTGTTTTTT
TRBD2	TRBV9	TRBJ2-3	16	-	CASGVGSGRSTDTQYF	TGTGCCAGCGGCGTAGGTAGCGGGAGGAGCACAGATACGCAGTATTTT
TRBD2	TRBV2	TRBJ2-7	19	many	CASSSGLAGIGGSSYEQYF	TGTGCCAGCAGCTCGGGACTAGCGGGCATAGGGGGGAGCTCCTACGAGCAGTACTTC
-	TRBV9	TRBJ1-1	16	many	CASTEFGTAGATEAFF	TGTGCCAGCACTGAGTTTGGGACCGCCGGTGCCACTGAAGCTTTCTTT
TRBD1	TRBV28	TRBJ2-7	15	-	CASTVPGTGPYEQYF	TGTGCCAGCACCGTCCCCGGGACAGGGCCCTACGAGCAGTACTTC
-	TRBV28	TRBJ2-7	14	many	CASSSGLLTYEQYF	TGTGCCAGCAGTTCGGGACTGCTAACCTACGAGCAGTACTTC
-	TRBV9	TRBJ2-1	16	few	CASSVGTQRVYNEQFF	TGTGCCAGCAGCGTAGGAACTCAGCGGGTTTACAATGAGCAGTTCTTC
-	TRBV28	TRBJ1-4	14	few	CASSGTGINEKLFF	TGTGCCAGCAGTGGGACGGGTATAAATGAAAAACTGTTTTTT
TRBD1	TRBV5-1	TRBJ2-2	16	-	CASSGGQGSNTGELFF	TGCGCCAGCAGCGGTGGACAGGGGTCGAACACCGGGGAGCTGTTTTTT
TRBD1	TRBV20-1	TRBJ1-1	15	many	CSAFGDRETWTEAFF	TGCAGTGCGTTCGGAGACAGGGAGACGTGGACTGAAGCTTTCTTT
-	TRBV2	TRBJ1-6	16	many	CASRSRESSYNSPLHF	TGTGCCAGCAGGAGCAGGGAGAGCTCCTATAATTCACCCCTCCACTTT
-	TRBV9	TRBJ1-3	15	-	CASSASASSGNTIYF	TGTGCCAGCAGCGCATCAGCCAGCTCTGGAAACACCATATATTTT